This T cell receptor (beta chain) was captured in a study of Ad26.COV2.S vaccination and SARS-CoV-2 variants. In the study overall: Donor got 5x10^10 or 1x10^11 viral particles of Ad26.COV2.S.

There are 15 residues in the CDR3. The V gene's germline CDR1 is SGDLS and CDR2 YYNGEE. V trimming: 3 bases; J trimming: 4 bases; junction bases outside the gene matches: 6. Regarding treatment: approximately 18 received Ad26.COV2.S at low or high dose, single or two shots; five or six received placebo; per-sample allocation not given. The samples were gathered on day 63 after the first injection of vaccine or placebo. Only in-frame clones appear in the TCRdb table, and some are missing; sequencing was by immunoSEQ multiplex PCR. Of 400,000 to 500,000 clones in the sample, around 87% were seen once. The source of this sequence is a person aged 18-60 years who received the Ad26.COV2.S COVID-19 vaccine or a placebo. Sequencing used peripheral blood, obtained in a trial of Ad26.COV2.S vaccine versus placebo. This chain joins TRBV9 and TRBJ1-3; 8 bases are a match to TRBD1. DNA for the CDR3: TGTGCCAGCAGCGCAGCGACAGGGGACGGAAACACCATATATTTT. Amino acids: CASSAATGDGNTIYF.